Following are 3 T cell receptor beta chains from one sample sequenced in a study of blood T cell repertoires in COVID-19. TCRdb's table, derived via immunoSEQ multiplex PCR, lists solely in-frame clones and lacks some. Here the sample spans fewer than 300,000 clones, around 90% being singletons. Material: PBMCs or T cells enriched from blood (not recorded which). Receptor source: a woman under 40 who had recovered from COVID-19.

CDR3 sequence: CASSPGVVLKVDEQYF. The CDR3 DNA follows: TGTGCCAGCAGCCCGGGGGTGGTTTTGAAGGTCGACGAGCAGTACTTC. V usage is TRBV27 and J usage is TRBJ2-7; weak D call: TRBD2 (6 bases). V was shortened by 6 bases and J by 5 bases, with 23 bases between the two germline ends. This CDR3 region has 16 residues. Germline-derived CDR1 and CDR2 are MNHEY and SMNVEV (reference sequence).

This CDR3 reads CAWSVPGGTEAFF. The CDR3 DNA reads as TGTGCCTGGAGTGTACCAGGGGGCACTGAAGCTTTCTTT. The chain joins TRBV30 to TRBJ1-1; TRBD1 aligns across 7 bases. J lost 4 bases, V lost 0 bases, and 2 bases had no gene match. Germline-derived CDR1 and CDR2 are GTSNPN and SVGIG (reference sequence). CDR3 size: 13 residues.

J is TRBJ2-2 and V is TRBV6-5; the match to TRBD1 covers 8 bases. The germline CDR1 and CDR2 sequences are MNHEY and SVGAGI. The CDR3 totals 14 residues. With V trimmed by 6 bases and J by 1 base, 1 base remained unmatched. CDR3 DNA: TGTGCCAGCAGAGGGACAGGGAACACCGGGGAGCTGTTTTTT. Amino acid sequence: CASRGTGNTGELFF.